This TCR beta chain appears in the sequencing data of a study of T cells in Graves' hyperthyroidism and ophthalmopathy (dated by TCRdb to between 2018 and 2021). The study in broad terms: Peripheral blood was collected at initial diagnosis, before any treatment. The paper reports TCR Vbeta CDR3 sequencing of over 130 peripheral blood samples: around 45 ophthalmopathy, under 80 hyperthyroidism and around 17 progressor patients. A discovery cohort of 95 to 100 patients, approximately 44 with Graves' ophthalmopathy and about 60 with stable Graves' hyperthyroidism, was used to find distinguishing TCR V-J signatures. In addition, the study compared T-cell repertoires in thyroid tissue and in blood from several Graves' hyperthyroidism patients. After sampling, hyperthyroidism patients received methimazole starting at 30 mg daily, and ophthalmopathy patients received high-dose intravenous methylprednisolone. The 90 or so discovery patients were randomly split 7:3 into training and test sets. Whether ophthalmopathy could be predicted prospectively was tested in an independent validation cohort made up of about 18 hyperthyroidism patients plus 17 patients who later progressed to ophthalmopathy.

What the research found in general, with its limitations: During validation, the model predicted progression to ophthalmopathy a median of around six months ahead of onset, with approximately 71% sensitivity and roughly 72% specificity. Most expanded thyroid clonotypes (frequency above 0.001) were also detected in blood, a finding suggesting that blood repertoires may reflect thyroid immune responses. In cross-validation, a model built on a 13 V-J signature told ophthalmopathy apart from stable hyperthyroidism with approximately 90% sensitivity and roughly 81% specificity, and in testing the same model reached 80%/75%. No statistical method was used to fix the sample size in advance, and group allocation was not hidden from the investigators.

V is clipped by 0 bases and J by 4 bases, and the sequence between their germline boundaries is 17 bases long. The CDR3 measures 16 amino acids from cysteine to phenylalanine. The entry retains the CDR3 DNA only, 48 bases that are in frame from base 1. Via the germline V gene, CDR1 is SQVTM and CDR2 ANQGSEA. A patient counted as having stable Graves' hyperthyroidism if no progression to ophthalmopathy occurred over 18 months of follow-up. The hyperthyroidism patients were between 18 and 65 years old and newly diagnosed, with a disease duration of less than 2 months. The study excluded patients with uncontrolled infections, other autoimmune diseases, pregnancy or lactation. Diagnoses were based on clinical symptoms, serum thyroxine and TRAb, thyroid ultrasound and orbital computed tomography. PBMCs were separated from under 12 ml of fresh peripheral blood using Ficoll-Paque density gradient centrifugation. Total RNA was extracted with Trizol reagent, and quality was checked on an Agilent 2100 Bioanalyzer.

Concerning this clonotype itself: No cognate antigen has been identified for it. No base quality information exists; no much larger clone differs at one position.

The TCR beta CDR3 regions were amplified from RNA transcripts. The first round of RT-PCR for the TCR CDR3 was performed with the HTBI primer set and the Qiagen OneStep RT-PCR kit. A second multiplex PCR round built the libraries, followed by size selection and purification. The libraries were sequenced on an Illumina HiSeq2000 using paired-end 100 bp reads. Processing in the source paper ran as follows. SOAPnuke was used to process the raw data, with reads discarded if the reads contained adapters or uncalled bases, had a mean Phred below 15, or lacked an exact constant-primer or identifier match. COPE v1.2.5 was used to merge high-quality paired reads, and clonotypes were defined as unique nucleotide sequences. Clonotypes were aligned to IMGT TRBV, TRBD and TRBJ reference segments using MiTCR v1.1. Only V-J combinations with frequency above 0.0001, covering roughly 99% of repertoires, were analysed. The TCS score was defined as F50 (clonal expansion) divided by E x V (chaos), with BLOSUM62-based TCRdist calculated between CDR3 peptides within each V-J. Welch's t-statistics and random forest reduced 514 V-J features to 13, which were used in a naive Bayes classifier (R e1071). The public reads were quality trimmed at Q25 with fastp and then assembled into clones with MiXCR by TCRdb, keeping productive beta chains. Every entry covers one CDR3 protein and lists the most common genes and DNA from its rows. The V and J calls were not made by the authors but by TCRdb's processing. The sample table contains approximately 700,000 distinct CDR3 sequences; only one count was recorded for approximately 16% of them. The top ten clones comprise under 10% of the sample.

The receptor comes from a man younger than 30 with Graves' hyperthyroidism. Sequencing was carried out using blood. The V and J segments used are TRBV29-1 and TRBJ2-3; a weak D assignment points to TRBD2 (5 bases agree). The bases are TGCAGCGTTGAAGAGCTAAGTGGGAGAGCCGCAGATACGCAGTATTTT. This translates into CSVEELSGRAADTQYF.